The 21 T cell receptor beta chains below were found in one sample sequenced in a study of T cell responses to AZD1222 COVID-19 vaccine. Some clones are missing from TCRdb's copy, which holds only in-frame ones; the method was immunoSEQ multiplex PCR. Of 85,000 to 90,000 clones in the sample, nearly 90% were seen once. Source: peripheral blood, taken on day 0 of AZD1222 vaccination. These receptors were collected from an adult in good health.

The V and J genes are TRBV6-5 and TRBJ2-7, with TRBD1 identical over 9 bases. Germline CDR1 MNHEY, CDR2 SVGAGI. Unmatched junction bases numbered 9, after V lost 6 bases and J lost 9 bases. The CDR3 has 13 residues. CDR3 loop: CASRPGQGTPQYF. Written as DNA, the CDR3 is TGTGCCAGCAGGCCAGGACAGGGGACTCCGCAGTACTTC.

V and J are TRBV4-1 and TRBJ2-6; D not resolved. CDR1 is MGHRA, CDR2 YSYEKL, per germline. Trimming took off 6 bases at V and 0 bases at J, with 15 bases between the two ends. This CDR3 comprises 17 residues. CDR3 sequence (DNA): TGCGCCAGCAGATCCGTAAATAGTGGCTCTGGGGCCAACGTCCTGACTTTC. Protein product: CASRSVNSGSGANVLTF.

This clone was found a few times. V and J are TRBV6-4 and TRBJ2-7; TRBD1 is a possible D gene (6 bases). Germline V gene sequence: CDR1 MRHNA, CDR2 SNTAGT. Trimming stripped 9 bases from V and 0 bases from J, with 21 bases between. The CDR3 loop spans 16 amino acids. In DNA form, the CDR3 reads TGTGCCAGAACCGAAAACAGGGCCCTGAGCTCCTACGAGCAGTACTTC. Its protein is CARTENRALSSYEQYF.

This clone is a singleton in its sample. The gene calls are TRBV28 and TRBJ2-1, with D maybe TRBD1 (5 bases). This CDR3 has 13 residues. Trimming stripped 6 bases from V and 4 bases from J, with 10 bases between. Germline-derived CDR1 and CDR2 are MDHEN and SYDVKM. Written as DNA, the CDR3 is TGTGCCAGCAGCCAAGACAGATACAATGAGCAGTTCTTC. The encoded protein is CASSQDRYNEQFF.

The chain recombines TRBV30 with TRBJ1-5, with a weak D call TRBD1 (6 bases). This CDR3 is 15 amino acids long. The V and J ends lost 4 bases and 5 bases respectively, with 18 bases between them. In germline, CDR1 is GTSNPN, CDR2 SVGIG (reference sequence). The CDR3, as DNA: TGTGCCTGGACGAGAGGGGGAGGGCTCCATCAGCCCCAGCATTTT. This sequence encodes CAWTRGGGLHQPQHF.

This sequence joins TRBV7-3 and TRBJ2-2; 12 positions agree with TRBD2. In germline, CDR1 is SGHTA, CDR2 FQGTGA. The CDR3 consists of 17 residues. V shed 1 base and J 4 bases; nucleotides not matched to a gene: 4. The CDR3 protein is CASSLRLAGDGTGELFF. The DNA for the CDR3 is TGTGCCAGCAGCTTAAGACTAGCGGGAGATGGCACCGGGGAGCTGTTTTTT.

The rearrangement links TRBV5-1 to TRBJ1-2; D is unresolved. Per germline, CDR1 SGHRS and CDR2 YFSETQ. This CDR3 region has 13 residues. V dropped 1 base and J dropped 2 bases, with 6 bases sitting between them. The CDR3 loop is CASSLLQNYGYTF. In nucleotides, the CDR3 is TGCGCCAGCAGCTTGCTACAGAACTATGGCTACACCTTC.

The V call is TRBV28, the J call TRBJ1-1; the match to TRBD1 covers 9 bases. The CDR3 length is 15 residues. After removal of 5 bases from V and 2 bases from J, the junction contained 6 bases not matched to a gene. Per germline, CDR1 MDHEN and CDR2 SYDVKM. In nucleotides, the CDR3 is TGTGCCAGCAGTCCCAGGGGACAGGGTAACACTGAAGCTTTCTTT. Protein sequence: CASSPRGQGNTEAFF.

CDR3 protein: CASSFEGSRRETQYF. CDR3 in DNA: TGTGCCAGCAGTTTCGAGGGGAGTAGGCGGGAGACCCAGTACTTC. V is TRBV28 and J is TRBJ2-5; D could derive from TRBD1 or TRBD2 (5 bases each). The CDR3 contains 15 residues. CDR1 MDHEN and CDR2 SYDVKM come from the germline V gene. Between the trimmed V and J ends, which lost 3 bases and 5 bases, there was a span of 16 bases.

In this sample, this clone turned up once. The chain uses TRBV9 and TRBJ2-1; a possible D gene is TRBD1 (5 bases). This CDR3 has 15 amino acids. V lost 4 bases, J lost 4 bases, and 15 bases lay in between. CDR1 and CDR2 from the germline V gene are SGDLS and YYNGEE. The CDR3 DNA follows: TGTGCCAGCAGCCCCAGGCAAGGGGAATACAATGAGCAGTTCTTC. Amino acids: CASSPRQGEYNEQFF. The full variable domain, its missing parts supplied by reference TRBV9 and TRBJ2-1, is DSGVTQTPKHLITATGQRVTLRCSPRSGDLSVYWYQQSLDQGLQFLIQYYNGEERAKGNILERFSAQQFPDLHSELNLSSLELGDSALYFCASSPRQGEYNEQFFGPGTRLTVL.

The rearrangement uses TRBV27 and TRBJ2-3; D possibly corresponds to TRBD1 (5 bases). CDR1 and CDR2 from the germline V gene are MNHEY and SMNVEV (reference sequence). Trimming took 6 bases from V and 2 from J, leaving 12 bases between them. CDR3 size: 14 residues. As DNA, the CDR3 is TGTGCCAGCAGGGGGCTGGCTTCCACAGATACGCAGTATTTT. It translates to CASRGLASTDTQYF.

The genes are TRBV28 and TRBJ2-3, with 12 bases lining up with TRBD2. Trimming cost V 6 bases and J 8 bases; bases outside gene matches: 15. CDR1 is MDHEN and CDR2 is SYDVKM in the germline V gene. The CDR3 runs to 17 residues. The CDR3 here is CASSVLAGGPRLGTQYF. In DNA form, the CDR3 reads TGTGCCAGCAGCGTTCTAGCGGGAGGGCCCCGCCTAGGTACGCAGTATTTT.

J is TRBJ2-3 and V is TRBV27; D possibly corresponds to TRBD1 (6 bases). Germline V lookup: CDR1 MNHEY, CDR2 SMNVEV (reference sequence). The CDR3 totals 17 residues. The V and J ends lost 5 bases and 2 bases respectively, with 20 bases between them. CDR3 protein: CASSPLQGSGNTDTQYF. The DNA of the CDR3 is TGTGCCAGCAGTCCCTTGCAGGGGTCGGGGAACACAGATACGCAGTATTTT.

The chain recombines TRBV28 with TRBJ2-1; D might be TRBD2 (5 bases). Looked up from germline, CDR1 is MDHEN and CDR2 is SYDVKM. This CDR3 comprises 16 residues. Trimming stripped 7 bases from V and 4 bases from J, with 20 bases between. The CDR3 sequence: CASTPSGESVYNEQFF. CDR3 bases: TGTGCCAGCACCCCTTCCGGGGAGAGCGTATACAATGAGCAGTTCTTC. The full variable domain, its missing parts supplied by reference TRBV28 and TRBJ2-1, is DVKVTQSSRYLVKRTGEKVFLECVQDMDHENMFWYRQDPGLGLRLIYFSYDVKMKEKGDIPEGYSVSREKKERFSLILESASTNQTSMYLCASTPSGESVYNEQFFGPGTRLTVL.

V and J are TRBV3-1 (or the pseudogene TRBV3-2) and TRBJ1-6, with D perhaps TRBD1 (5 bases). The CDR3 totals 14 residues. The germline V gene has CDR1 LGHDT and CDR2 YNNKEL (reference sequence). Trimming removed 1 base from V and 10 bases from J, with 11 bases in between. This chain's CDR3 is CASSQGTGESPLHF. The DNA for the CDR3 is TGTGCCAGCAGCCAAGGTACAGGCGAATCACCCCTCCACTTT.

The chain links TRBV7-9 to TRBJ2-3; 13 nucleotides match TRBD2. V lost 7 bases and J lost 8; bases outside the gene matches: 9. The CDR3 contains 15 residues. Germline V gene lookup returns CDR1 SEHNR and CDR2 FQNEAQ (reference sequence). The CDR3 loop reads CASTGLAGRGGTQYF. The CDR3, as DNA: TGTGCCAGCACGGGACTAGCGGGACGTGGTGGTACGCAGTATTTT.

V gene TRBV5-1 combines with J gene TRBJ1-1, with D possibly being TRBD1 (5 bases). CDR1 and CDR2 (germline): SGHRS, YFSETQ. This CDR3 has 14 residues. Trimming removed 0 bases at V and 1 base at J, with 7 bases between. CDR3 residues: CASSLDRQNTEAFF. The DNA of the CDR3 is TGCGCCAGCAGCTTGGACAGGCAGAACACTGAAGCTTTCTTT.

The V gene is TRBV28, the J gene TRBJ1-4; the match to TRBD1 covers 7 bases. Trimming cost V 6 bases and J 7 bases; bases outside gene matches: 8. The CDR3 spans 14 residues. Germline V gives CDR1 MDHEN, CDR2 SYDVKM. CDR3 in amino acids: CASSPLQGPEKLFF. CDR3 sequence (DNA): TGTGCCAGCAGCCCCTTACAGGGGCCTGAAAAACTGTTTTTT.

The CDR3 here is CASRVSVDQPQHF. CDR3 DNA: TGTGCCAGCAGAGTCTCAGTGGATCAGCCCCAGCATTTT. The chain recombines TRBV12-3 or TRBV12-4 with TRBJ1-5; no definite D call. V was cut by 6 bases and J by 5 bases, with 11 bases left in between. The CDR3 is 13 residues long.

The rearrangement uses TRBV7-3 and TRBJ2-1; D unresolved. CDR1 is SGHTA, CDR2 FQGTGA, per germline. V gave up 5 bases and J gave up 9 bases, with 14 bases separating them. The CDR3 has 13 amino acids. CDR3 protein: CASSTSGNTEQFF. The CDR3 DNA reads as TGTGCCAGCAGCACCAGTGGTAATACTGAGCAGTTCTTC.

The rearrangement links TRBV19 to TRBJ2-2; D may be TRBD2 (5 bases). The CDR3 is 15 amino acids. The germline gives CDR1 LNHDA, CDR2 SQIVND (reference sequence). Deletions cut 4 bases from V and 10 bases from J, with 19 bases between. The CDR3 is CASSTHDRGGLELFF. Written as DNA, the CDR3 is TGTGCCAGTAGTACCCACGACCGAGGAGGACTGGAGCTGTTTTTT.